This T cell receptor (beta chain) appears in the sequencing data of a study of shared clonotypes between healthy human individuals. TCRdb's copy holds only in-frame clones and misses some; the assay was immunoSEQ multiplex PCR. Of a few million clones listed, around 95% are singletons. The germline gives CDR1 SGHNT, CDR2 YYREEE (reference sequence). The CDR3 has 14 amino acids. The V gene lost 5 bases and the J gene lost 1 base, with 12 bases spanning the gap. CD8 cells regarded as naive lacked CD45RO, were positively chosen for CCR7, and omitted terminally differentiated effector memory CD45RA+ cells.

The receptor was derived from a man aged 18 to 29 in good health. Some clones in this sample may be carry-over from other donors' samples. The sample consisted of naive CD8+ T cells from PBMCs. The rearrangement uses TRBV5-4 and TRBJ1-2, with D perhaps TRBD1 (6 bases). The DNA of the CDR3 is TGTGCCAGCAGAGATCAGGGGCTTAACTATGGCTACACCTTC. This gives the protein CASRDQGLNYGYTF.